Below are 11 T cell receptor beta chains sequenced from a single sample in a study of blood T cells in healthy people across ages. Together with a sample-barcoded 5' primer, a J-beta primer mix was included in a second PCR lasting about 7 to 11 cycles. One entry per CDR3 protein results from TCRdb running MiXCR on the 5' RACE reads. The sample holds about 290,000 distinct CDR3 sequences, roughly a quarter seen once. Sequencing was performed on blood. The receptors originated from a woman aged 70-85 years in good health.

This clonotype was seen more than once but under ten times. The chain couples TRBV2 to TRBJ2-1; tentatively, D is TRBD2 (7 bases). The V gene lost 2 bases and the J gene lost 8 bases, with 19 bases spanning the gap. CDR3 length: 16 residues. Germline V gene lookup returns CDR1 SNHLY and CDR2 FYNNEI. The CDR3: CASSEKGGGASYEQFF. The CDR3 coding sequence is TGTGCCAGCAGTGAAAAGGGGGGGGGCGCAAGCTATGAGCAGTTCTTC.

This clonotype was detected only a few times. This chain uses TRBV14 with TRBJ2-7, with 8 bases identical to TRBD1. Germline V CDR1 and CDR2: SGHDN, FVKESK. The junction had 2 bases not matched to a gene; V was cut back by 4 bases and J by 0 bases. The length of the CDR3 is 14 residues. CDR3 nucleotides: TGTGCCAGCAGCCTACAGGGGGTCTCCTACGAGCAGTACTTC. This translates into CASSLQGVSYEQYF. The whole variable domain, remainder taken from reference TRBV14 and TRBJ2-7, is EAGVTQFPSHSVIEKGQTVTLRCDPISGHDNLYWYRRVMGKEIKFLLHFVKESKQDESGMPNNRFLAERTGGTYSTLKVQPAELEDSGVYFCASSLQGVSYEQYFGPGTRLTVT.

This clonotype showed up just a few times. The V call is TRBV7-3, the J call TRBJ1-1, with TRBD1 matching 9 bases. The germline V gene encodes CDR1 SGHTA and CDR2 FQGTGA. The CDR3 contains 15 residues. The V gene end was trimmed by 0 bases and the J gene end by 4 bases; junction bases not matched to a gene: 3. The CDR3 DNA follows: TGTGCCAGCAGCTTAACTACGGACAGGGGCACTGAAGCTTTCTTT. It translates to CASSLTTDRGTEAFF.

This clonotype has just a few counts. The V and J genes are TRBV5-1 and TRBJ2-5; the D is unclear. V lost 0 bases and J 5 bases, leaving 11 bases between the germline ends. The germline V gene has CDR1 SGHRS and CDR2 YFSETQ. The CDR3 has 14 amino acids. The CDR3 region has the DNA TGCGCCAGCAGCTTGGTGGGGTACGAGGAGACCCAGTACTTC. Amino acid sequence: CASSLVGYEETQYF.

A few counts support this clonotype. The CDR3 loop is CASGLGSSYNEQFF. DNA of the CDR3: TGTGCTAGTGGTTTAGGAAGCTCCTACAATGAGCAGTTCTTC. This rearrangement joins TRBV12-5 to TRBJ2-1, with D hard to call. Germline loops: CDR1 LGHNT, CDR2 FRNRAP. The CDR3 contains 14 residues. V lost 3 bases, J lost 0 bases, and 6 bases lay in between.

This clonotype was found a few times. This chain links TRBV7-9 with TRBJ1-5; D unresolved. V was trimmed by 4 bases and J by 7 bases, leaving 14 bases between them. The germline V gene encodes CDR1 SEHNR and CDR2 FQNEAQ (reference sequence). CDR3 length: 14 residues. CDR3 region: CASSSGAGSQPQHF. Written as DNA, the CDR3 is TGTGCCAGCAGCTCGGGTGCCGGCAGCCAGCCCCAGCATTTT. Together with reference TRBV7-9 and TRBJ1-5, the CDR3 gives the full variable domain: DTGVSQNPRHKITKRGQNVTFRCDPISEHNRLYWYRQTLGQGPEFLTYFQNEAQLEKSRLLSDRFSAERPKGSFSTLEIQRTEQGDSAMYLCASSSGAGSQPQHFGDGTRLSIL.

This clonotype was seen many times. This sequence joins TRBV18 and TRBJ2-4; no reliable D call. The germline V gene has CDR1 KGHSH and CDR2 LQKENI. Trimming left V 0 bases short and J 0 bases short, with 9 bases between. The CDR3 is made up of 16 amino acids. The CDR3 loop reads CASSPPNGVAKNIQYF. DNA for the CDR3: TGTGCCAGCTCACCACCGAACGGTGTAGCCAAAAACATTCAGTACTTC. The complete variable domain, with remaining parts taken from reference TRBV18 and TRBJ2-4, reads NAGVMQNPRHLVRRRGQEARLRCSPMKGHSHVYWYRQLPEEGLKFMVYLQKENIIDESGMPKERFSAEFPKEGPSILRIQQVVRGDSAAYFCASSPPNGVAKNIQYFGAGTRLSVL.

The chain links TRBV7-9 to TRBJ1-1; D gene uncertain. The germline gives CDR1 SEHNR, CDR2 FQNEAQ (reference sequence). Trimming removed 1 base at V and 2 bases at J, with 11 bases between. The CDR3 covers 15 residues. The CDR3 DNA reads as TGTGCCAGCAGCTTAGGTCGCGGGAAAAACACTGAAGCTTTCTTT. Its protein is CASSLGRGKNTEAFF.

The V and J genes are TRBV20-1 and TRBJ2-7, with 9 bases that match TRBD2. V shed 1 base and J 1 base; nucleotides not matched to a gene: 8. This CDR3 region has 16 residues. In germline, CDR1 is DFQATT, CDR2 SNEGSKA (reference sequence). CDR3 amino acids: CSARGFSGRESYEQYF. The CDR3 nucleotides are TGCAGTGCTAGAGGATTTAGCGGGAGAGAGTCCTACGAGCAGTACTTC.

The V call is TRBV29-1, the J call TRBJ2-1, with 7 bases aligning to TRBD1. The germline V gene has CDR1 SQVTM and CDR2 ANQGSEA. The V and J ends lost 4 bases and 7 bases, in that order; junction bases with no gene match: 10. The CDR3 is 14 amino acids. The DNA for the CDR3 is TGCAGCGTTGTGCCTAGGGGGCTGCTAAATGAGCAGTTCTTC. Residues: CSVVPRGLLNEQFF.

J is TRBJ2-1 and V is TRBV7-2; D is unclear. Germline CDR1 is SGHTA and CDR2 is FQGNSA. V lost 3 bases and J lost 2, with 8 bases in between. The CDR3 totals 14 residues. The CDR3 loop is CASSFRNAYNEQFF. The CDR3 coding sequence is TGTGCCAGCAGCTTCCGAAACGCCTACAATGAGCAGTTCTTC.